One sample yielded the 15 T cell receptor beta chains listed below, sequenced in a study of T cell responses to AZD1222 COVID-19 vaccine. This table comes from immunoSEQ multiplex PCR, and its TCRdb copy is limited to in-frame clones, with some not included. The sample yields 95,000 to 150,000 clones, approximately 80% seen once. Here the sequenced sample was peripheral blood, taken 28 days after the second AZD1222 dose. These TCRs come from an adult who received the AZD1222 COVID-19 vaccine.

The chain links TRBV14 to TRBJ1-1; D unresolved. This CDR3 comprises 13 residues. Per the germline V gene, CDR1 is SGHDN and CDR2 is FVKESK. V was shortened by 4 bases and J by 11 bases, with 17 bases between the two germline ends. CDR3 region: CASSRSMGQDAFF. For the CDR3, the DNA is TGTGCCAGCAGCCGGAGCATGGGCCAAGATGCTTTCTTT.

This clone was found a few times. The J gene is TRBJ1-5, the V gene TRBV4-1, with D perhaps matching TRBD1 (5 bases). There are 16 residues in the CDR3. The V gene lost 0 bases and the J gene lost 3 bases, with 12 bases spanning the gap. The germline gives CDR1 MGHRA, CDR2 YSYEKL. The CDR3 is CASSQDGGIVNQPQHF. In DNA, the CDR3 is TGCGCCAGCAGCCAAGATGGGGGAATCGTCAATCAGCCCCAGCATTTT.

This rearrangement joins TRBV3-1 (or the pseudogene TRBV3-2) to TRBJ1-4, with D tentatively TRBD1 (6 bases). CDR3 size: 15 residues. Germline V CDR1 and CDR2: LGHDT, YNNKEL (reference sequence). With 2 bases removed from V and 4 bases from J, the gap between germline ends came to 11 bases. The CDR3 region has the DNA TGTGCCAGCAGCCAACATATGGACAGTAATGAAAAACTGTTTTTT. It translates to CASSQHMDSNEKLFF.

The V gene is TRBV4-3, the J gene TRBJ1-6; no definite D call. The CDR3 runs 13 residues. The germline CDR1 and CDR2 sequences are LGHNA and YSLEER. V was clipped by 0 bases and J by 14 bases, with 11 bases between them. The CDR3 protein is CASSQDRRTTLHF. Written as DNA, the CDR3 is TGCGCCAGCAGCCAAGATAGAAGGACGACCCTCCACTTT.

This chain joins TRBV14 and TRBJ2-7; D may be TRBD2 (5 bases). The CDR3 consists of 13 residues. Per the germline V gene, CDR1 is SGHDN and CDR2 is FVKESK. Trimming shortened V by 4 bases and J by 4 bases, and 11 bases separated the two germline ends. The CDR3 coding sequence is TGTGCCAGCAGCCTCCACCCGGGGTACGAGCAGTACTTC. Encoded protein: CASSLHPGYEQYF.

This chain joins TRBV6-5 and TRBJ2-2; D not resolved. The CDR3 is 13 residues long. Germline-derived CDR1 and CDR2 are MNHEY and SVGAGI. Trimming took off 7 bases at V and 7 bases at J, with 13 bases between the two ends. The CDR3 loop reads CASTAVRVGELFF. CDR3 in DNA: TGTGCCAGCACCGCGGTTAGAGTCGGGGAGCTGTTTTTT.

J is TRBJ2-1 and V is TRBV9; no clear D. The CDR3 spans 14 residues. Per germline, CDR1 SGDLS and CDR2 YYNGEE. The ends were cut back, 4 bases at V and 2 bases at J, with 10 bases in the middle. CDR3 coding DNA: TGTGCCAGCAGCATTAGTACTACCTACAATGAGCAGTTCTTC. Encoded protein: CASSISTTYNEQFF.

This chain uses TRBV28 with TRBJ1-4, with D possibly being TRBD1 (6 bases). Trimming cost V 3 bases and J 5 bases, with 19 bases left between them. CDR3 size: 17 residues. Per germline, CDR1 MDHEN and CDR2 SYDVKM. CDR3 in amino acids: CASSLRGGLGGNEKLFF. For the CDR3, the DNA is TGTGCCAGCAGTTTGCGGGGGGGCTTGGGCGGCAATGAAAAACTGTTTTTT.

The gene calls are TRBV6-5 and TRBJ1-5; a weak D match, TRBD1 (5 bases). The germline V gene encodes CDR1 MNHEY and CDR2 SVGAGI. V was pared by 5 bases and J by 3 bases, with 14 bases between. The CDR3 length is 15 residues. CDR3 nucleotide sequence: TGTGCCAGCAGTACTAGACAGCACTTCAATCAGCCCCAGCATTTT. Its translation is CASSTRQHFNQPQHF.

Only one count was recorded for this clone. A read error may produce the germline difference seen at one junction end. The rearrangement uses TRBV9 and TRBJ2-3, with D maybe TRBD1 (5 bases). The CDR3 sequence is 15 residues long. Germline CDR1 is SGDLS and CDR2 is YYNGEE. The DNA for the CDR3 is TGTGCCAGCAGCGTATTTGGACACCCCACAGATACGCAATATTTT. Translation gives CASSVFGHPTDTQYF.

The chain couples TRBV10-2 to TRBJ1-6; D remains unclear. V gave up 7 bases and J gave up 3 bases, with 13 bases separating them. There are 15 residues in the CDR3. Germline V gene lookup returns CDR1 WSHSY and CDR2 SAAADI. In DNA form, the CDR3 reads TGCGCCAGCAATGACTTAACCGTCTATAATTCACCCCTCCACTTT. Its translation: CASNDLTVYNSPLHF.

The rearrangement links TRBV19 to TRBJ2-7; D might be TRBD1 (6 bases). The CDR3 is made up of 13 amino acids. From germline, CDR1 is LNHDA and CDR2 SQIVND (reference sequence). V lost 5 bases to trimming and J lost 0 bases, with 8 bases between them. Here the CDR3 reads CASSQGFSYEQYF. Here the CDR3 DNA reads TGTGCCAGTAGTCAGGGGTTCTCCTACGAGCAGTACTTC.

This sequence joins TRBV10-1 and TRBJ2-1, with 9 nucleotides matching TRBD2. The CDR3 loop spans 16 amino acids. J was trimmed by 7 bases and V by 2 bases; bases with no gene match: 9. Germline values: CDR1 WNHNN, CDR2 SYGVQD (reference sequence). DNA of the CDR3: TGCGCCAGCAGTGAGAGGCGGGGGGGCGACAGAAATGAGCAGTTCTTC. It yields the protein CASSERRGGDRNEQFF.

The rearrangement joins TRBV27 to TRBJ2-1; 9 bases fit TRBD2. The CDR3 contains 14 residues. Per the germline V gene, CDR1 is MNHEY and CDR2 is SMNVEV (reference sequence). V was clipped by 3 bases and J by 5 bases; unmatched bases: 2. CDR3 sequence reads: CASSLTSGDNEQFF. For the CDR3, the DNA is TGTGCCAGCAGTTTGACTAGCGGAGACAATGAGCAGTTCTTC.

The gene calls are TRBV28 and TRBJ2-7, with no clear D. CDR3 length equals 15 residues. The germline CDR1 and CDR2 sequences are MDHEN and SYDVKM. V lost 5 bases, J lost 4 bases, and 18 bases lay in between. This CDR3 reads CASSRLDSASYEQYF. CDR3 DNA: TGTGCCAGCAGTCGTCTTGACTCCGCGTCTTACGAGCAGTACTTC.